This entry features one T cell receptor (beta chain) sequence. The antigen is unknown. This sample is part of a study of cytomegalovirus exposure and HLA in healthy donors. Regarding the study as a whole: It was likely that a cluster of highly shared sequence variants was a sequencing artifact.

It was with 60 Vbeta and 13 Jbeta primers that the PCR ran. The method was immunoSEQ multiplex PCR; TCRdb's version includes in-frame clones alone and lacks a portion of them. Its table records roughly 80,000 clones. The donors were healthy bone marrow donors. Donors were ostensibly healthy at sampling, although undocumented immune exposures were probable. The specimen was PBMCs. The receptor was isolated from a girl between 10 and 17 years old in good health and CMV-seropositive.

The CDR3: CASSSTGENTEAFF. In nucleotides, the CDR3 is TGTGCCAGCTCTTCAACAGGGGAGAACACTGAAGCTTTCTTT. V gene TRBV18 combines with J gene TRBJ1-1; 7 bases align to TRBD1. There are 14 residues in the CDR3. Germline-derived CDR1 and CDR2 are KGHSH and LQKENI. V lost 6 bases, J lost 1 base, and 5 bases stayed unmatched.